This T cell receptor beta chain comes out of a study of T cells in Graves' hyperthyroidism and ophthalmopathy. Overall study results and limits: In the analysis, a 13 V-J model separated ophthalmopathy from stable hyperthyroidism. Model output signaled ophthalmopathy a median roughly six months ahead of onset. Most clonotypes expanded in the thyroid (above 0.001) were also present in blood.

Amplified regions were TCR beta CDR3 sequences from RNA transcripts. The TCR CDR3 first-round RT-PCR relied on the HTBI primer set. MiXCR, run by TCRdb on the multiplex PCR reads, gives a single entry per CDR3 protein. The repertoire includes some 490,000 distinct CDR3 sequences, 22% of them detected once, and 45% to 50% sits in the top ten. Of note for this clonotype: The antigen is unknown.

Per the germline V gene, CDR1 is LGHDT and CDR2 is YNNKEL (reference sequence). This CDR3 is built from 19 residues. Trimming left V 0 bases short and J 9 bases short, with 27 bases between. Material for sequencing was blood. The clonotype comes from a woman in her 70s with Graves' ophthalmopathy. The rearrangement links TRBV3-1 to TRBJ2-1; TRBD2 is a possible D gene (5 bases). CDR3 bases: TGTGCCAGCAGCCAAGATCTGGGAGTGATGGGAATTTCTCACCGTGAGCAGTTCTTC. It specifies CASSQDLGVMGISHREQFF.